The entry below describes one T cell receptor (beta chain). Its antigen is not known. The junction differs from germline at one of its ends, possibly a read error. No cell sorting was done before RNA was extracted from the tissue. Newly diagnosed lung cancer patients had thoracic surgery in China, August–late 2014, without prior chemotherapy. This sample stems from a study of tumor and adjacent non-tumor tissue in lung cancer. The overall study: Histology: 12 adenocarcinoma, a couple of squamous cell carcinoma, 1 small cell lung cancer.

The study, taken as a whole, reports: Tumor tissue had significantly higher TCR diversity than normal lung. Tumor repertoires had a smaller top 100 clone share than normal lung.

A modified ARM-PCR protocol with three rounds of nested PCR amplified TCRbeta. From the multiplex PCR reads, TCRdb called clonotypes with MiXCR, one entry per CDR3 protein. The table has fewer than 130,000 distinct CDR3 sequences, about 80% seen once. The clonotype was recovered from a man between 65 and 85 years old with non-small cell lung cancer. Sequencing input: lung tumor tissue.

The CDR3 spells CGSSGAGWPSYEQYF. DNA for the CDR3: TGTGGCAGCAGCGGCGCGGGGTGGCCGTCCTACGAGCAGTACTTC. The chain combines TRBV5-4 with TRBJ2-7, with D perhaps matching TRBD2 (6 bases). There are 15 residues in the CDR3. Germline CDR1 SGHNT, CDR2 YYREEE (reference sequence). Based on the CDR3 plus reference TRBV5-4 and TRBJ2-7, the full variable domain is ETGVTQSPTHLIKTRGQQVTLRCSSQSGHNTVSWYQQALGQGPQFIFQYYREEENGRGNFPPRFSGLQFPNYSSELNVNALELDDSALYLCGSSGAGWPSYEQYFGPGTRLTVT.